This TCR beta chain was captured by sequencing in a study of blood T cell repertoires in COVID-19. This CDR3 has 14 amino acids. Germline V lookup: CDR1 SGHTA, CDR2 FQGNSA. V shed 4 bases and J shed 8 bases, with 17 bases lying between them. Clinical histories supplied by participants themselves formed the basis of cohort assignment. The method was immunoSEQ multiplex PCR; TCRdb's version includes in-frame clones alone and lacks a portion of them. The data contain about 400,000 clones, roughly 87% of them singletons. V gene TRBV7-2 combines with J gene TRBJ1-2; D unclear. This clonotype originated in a woman aged 30 to 39 who had recovered from COVID-19. The material sequenced was PBMCs or T cells enriched from blood (not recorded which). DNA for the CDR3: TGTGCCAGCAGCTCTTTTCTGGGAGAGGACGGCTACACCTTC. Amino acids: CASSSFLGEDGYTF.